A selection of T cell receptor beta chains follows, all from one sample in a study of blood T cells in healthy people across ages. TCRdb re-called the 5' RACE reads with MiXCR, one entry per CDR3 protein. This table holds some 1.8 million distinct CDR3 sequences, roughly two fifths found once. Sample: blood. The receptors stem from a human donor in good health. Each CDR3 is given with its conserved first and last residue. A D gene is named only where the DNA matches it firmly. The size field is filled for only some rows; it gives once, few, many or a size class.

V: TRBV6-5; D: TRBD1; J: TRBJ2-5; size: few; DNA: TGTGCCAGCAGTTACGGCGGGACAGGCGAAGAGACCCAGTACTTC; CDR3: CASSYGGTGEETQYF
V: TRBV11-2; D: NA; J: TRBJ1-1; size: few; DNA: TGTGCCAGCAGCTCGCAACCGGGACGTTGGAACACTGAAGCTTTCTTT; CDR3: CASSSQPGRWNTEAFF
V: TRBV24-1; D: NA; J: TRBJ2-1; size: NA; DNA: TGTGCCACCAGTGATTTGACAGCTTACAATGAGCAGTTCTTC; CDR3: CATSDLTAYNEQFF
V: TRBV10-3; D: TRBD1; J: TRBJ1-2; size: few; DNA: TGTGCCATCAGTGATGGGACAGCTAATGGCTACACCTTC; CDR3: CAISDGTANGYTF
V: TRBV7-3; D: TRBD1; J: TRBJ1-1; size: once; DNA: TGTGCCAGCAGTCCGACAGGGGGCCCGTACACTGAAGCTTTCTTT; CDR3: CASSPTGGPYTEAFF
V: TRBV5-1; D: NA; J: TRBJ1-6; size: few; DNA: TGCGCCAGCAGCTTGATTGCGGGGGTAGATAATTCACCCCTCCACTTT; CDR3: CASSLIAGVDNSPLHF
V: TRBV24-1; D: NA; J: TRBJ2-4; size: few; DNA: TGTGCCACCAGTGATCCACAGGGAGCAGGCGGAAAAAACATTCAGTACTTC; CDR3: CATSDPQGAGGKNIQYF
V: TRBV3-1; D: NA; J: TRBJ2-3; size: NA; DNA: TGTGCCAGCAGCCAAGGACTAGACTGGCCAGATACGCAGTATTTT; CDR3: CASSQGLDWPDTQYF
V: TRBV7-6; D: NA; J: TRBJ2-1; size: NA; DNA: TGTGCCAGCAGAATAACGTTGCAGGGAAGCTACAATGAGCAGTTCTTC; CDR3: CASRITLQGSYNEQFF
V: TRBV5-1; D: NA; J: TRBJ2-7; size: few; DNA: TGCGCCAGCAGTTCCCAAAATCAACCCTCCTACGAGCAGTACTTC; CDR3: CASSSQNQPSYEQYF
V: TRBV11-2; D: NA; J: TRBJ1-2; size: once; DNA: TGTGCCAGCAGCTGGACAGTTGGAAACTCTGATGGCTACACCTTC; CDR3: CASSWTVGNSDGYTF
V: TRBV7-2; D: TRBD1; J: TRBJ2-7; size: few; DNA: TGTGCCAGCAGCCCAGGGACAGGCTGGGAGCAGTACTTC; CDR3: CASSPGTGWEQYF
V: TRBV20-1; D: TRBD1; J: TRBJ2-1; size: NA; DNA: TGCAGTGCTATTGCCGGGACAGGGGTGTACAATGAGCAGTTCTTC; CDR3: CSAIAGTGVYNEQFF
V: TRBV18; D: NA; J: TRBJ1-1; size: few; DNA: TGTGCCAGCTCTTACGACCAAGCGAACACTGAAGCTTTCTTT; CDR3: CASSYDQANTEAFF
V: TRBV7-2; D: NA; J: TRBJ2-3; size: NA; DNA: TGTGCCAGCAGCTTAGAGTGCGGGGGCTTGCCAGATACGCAGTATTTT; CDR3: CASSLECGGLPDTQYF
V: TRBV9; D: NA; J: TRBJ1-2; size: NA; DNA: TGTGCCAGCAGCGTAGCGGAACAGGGAGCCACTAACTATGGCTACACCTTC; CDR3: CASSVAEQGATNYGYTF
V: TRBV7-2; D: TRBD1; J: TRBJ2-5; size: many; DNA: TGTGCCAGCAGCCGTGACAGGGAAGAGACCCAGTACTTC; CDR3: CASSRDREETQYF
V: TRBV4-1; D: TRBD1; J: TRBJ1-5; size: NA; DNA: TGCGCCAGCAGCCGACAACAGGGGGCTGGTCAGCCCCAGCATTTT; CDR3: CASSRQQGAGQPQHF
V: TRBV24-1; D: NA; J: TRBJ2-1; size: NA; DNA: TGTGCCACCAGTCACCATAACCTAGATGAGCAGTTCTTC; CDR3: CATSHHNLDEQFF
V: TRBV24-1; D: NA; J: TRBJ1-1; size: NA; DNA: TGTGCCACCAGTGATCCTAGGAACACTGAAGCTTTCTTT; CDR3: CATSDPRNTEAFF
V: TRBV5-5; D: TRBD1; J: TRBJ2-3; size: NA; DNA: TGTGCCAGCAGCCGGACAGGGTTCACAGATACGCAGTATTTT; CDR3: CASSRTGFTDTQYF
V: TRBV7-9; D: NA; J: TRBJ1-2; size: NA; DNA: TGTGCCAGCAGCTTTCCAGGGGAGGACTATGGCTACACCTTC; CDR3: CASSFPGEDYGYTF
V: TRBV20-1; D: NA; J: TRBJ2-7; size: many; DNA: TGCAGTGCTAGCGGGGAGCTCTACGAGCAGTACTTC; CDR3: CSASGELYEQYF
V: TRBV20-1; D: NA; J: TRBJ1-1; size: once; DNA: TGCAGTGCTAGAGACCCGGAGGGCACTGAAGCTTTCTTT; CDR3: CSARDPEGTEAFF
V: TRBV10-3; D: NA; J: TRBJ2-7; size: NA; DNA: TGTGCCATCAGGAAAGGGGTTACGACCTACAAGCAGTACTTC; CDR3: CAIRKGVTTYKQYF
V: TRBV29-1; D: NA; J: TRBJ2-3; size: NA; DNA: TGCAGCGTTGAACAGCCTCCCGATACGCAGTATTTT; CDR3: CSVEQPPDTQYF
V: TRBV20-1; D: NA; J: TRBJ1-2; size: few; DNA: TGCAGTGCTAGAGCGGGAGGCAACTATGGCTACACCTTC; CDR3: CSARAGGNYGYTF
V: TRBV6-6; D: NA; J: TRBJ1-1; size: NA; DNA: TGTGCCAGCACCGGCGGGGGGCGTCACACTGAAGCTTTCTTT; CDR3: CASTGGGRHTEAFF
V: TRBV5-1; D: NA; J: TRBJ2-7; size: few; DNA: TGCGCCAGCAGCTTGGGTAAAGGGAACGAGCAGTACTTC; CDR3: CASSLGKGNEQYF
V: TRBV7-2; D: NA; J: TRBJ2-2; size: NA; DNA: TGTGCCAGCAGCTTAGCTAGCGGAAGGGAGCTGTTTTTT; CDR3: CASSLASGRELFF
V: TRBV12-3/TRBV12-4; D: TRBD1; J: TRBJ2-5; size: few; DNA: TGTGCCAGCAGTTTAGCGACAGGGCGGGAGACCCAGTACTTC; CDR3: CASSLATGRETQYF
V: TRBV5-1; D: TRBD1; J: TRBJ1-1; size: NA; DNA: TGCGCCAGCAGCGCACAGGGGAACGCTGAAGCTTTCTTT; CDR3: CASSAQGNAEAFF
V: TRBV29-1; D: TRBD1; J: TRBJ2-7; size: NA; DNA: TGCAGCGTTGCTCCGGACAGGTCCTACGAGCAGTACTTC; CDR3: CSVAPDRSYEQYF
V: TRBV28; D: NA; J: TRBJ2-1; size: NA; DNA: TGTGCCAGCAGCCGAAGGTGGACTGCACCCCTCGAGCAGTTCTTC; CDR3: CASSRRWTAPLEQFF
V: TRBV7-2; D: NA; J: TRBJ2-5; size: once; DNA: TGTGCCAGCAGCTCCCCGTCCGCAGCTCCAGAGACCCAGTACTTC; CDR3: CASSSPSAAPETQYF